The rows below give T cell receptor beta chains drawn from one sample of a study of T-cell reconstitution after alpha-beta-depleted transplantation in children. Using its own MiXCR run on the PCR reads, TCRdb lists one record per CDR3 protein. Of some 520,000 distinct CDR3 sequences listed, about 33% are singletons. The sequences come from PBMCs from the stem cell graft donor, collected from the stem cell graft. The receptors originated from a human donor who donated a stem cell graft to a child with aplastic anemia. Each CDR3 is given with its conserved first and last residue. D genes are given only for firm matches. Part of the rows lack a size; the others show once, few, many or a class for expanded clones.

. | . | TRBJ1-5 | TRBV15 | CATSREAGYQPQHF | TGTGCCACCAGCAGAGAGGCAGGGTATCAGCCCCAGCATTTT
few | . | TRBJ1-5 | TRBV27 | CASITIRTVYSNQPQHF | TGTGCCAGCATAACAATCAGGACAGTTTATAGCAATCAGCCCCAGCATTTT
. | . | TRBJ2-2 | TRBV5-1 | CASSLEGRANTGELFF | TGCGCCAGCAGCTTGGAAGGGCGCGCGAACACCGGGGAGCTGTTTTTT
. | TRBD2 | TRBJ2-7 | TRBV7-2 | CASSLGVLTSGSEQYF | TGTGCCAGCAGCTTAGGCGTCCTGACTAGCGGGAGCGAGCAGTACTTC
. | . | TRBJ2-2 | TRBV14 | CASSPGAPGELFF | TGTGCCAGCAGCCCGGGGGCCCCCGGGGAGCTGTTTTTT
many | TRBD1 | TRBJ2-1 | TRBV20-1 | CSAASTGTYNEQFF | TGCAGTGCCGCTTCGACAGGGACCTACAATGAGCAGTTCTTC
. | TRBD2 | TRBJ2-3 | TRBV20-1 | CSAREGGTSGSRDTQYF | TGCAGTGCTAGAGAGGGCGGGACTAGCGGGAGTCGGGATACGCAGTATTTT
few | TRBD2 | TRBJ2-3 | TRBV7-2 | CASSPGLTSRPDTQYF | TGTGCCAGCAGCCCCGGTTTGACTAGCCGCCCAGATACGCAGTATTTT
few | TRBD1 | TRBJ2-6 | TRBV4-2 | CASSRTNIQGNTGANVLTF | TGTGCCAGCAGCCGGACGAACATACAGGGGAATACTGGGGCCAACGTCCTGACTTTC
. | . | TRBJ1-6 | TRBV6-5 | CASQQGLESPLHF | TGTGCCAGTCAACAGGGATTAGAATCACCCCTCCACTTT
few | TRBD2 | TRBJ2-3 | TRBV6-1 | CASTPSGRGDTQYF | TGTGCCAGCACCCCTAGCGGGAGAGGAGATACGCAGTATTTT
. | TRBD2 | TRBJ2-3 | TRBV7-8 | CASSSLAGGFRADTQYF | TGTGCCAGCAGCTCACTAGCGGGGGGCTTTCGAGCAGATACGCAGTATTTT
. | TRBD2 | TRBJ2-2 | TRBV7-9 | CASSLRLAGATGELFF | TGTGCCAGCAGCTTAAGATTAGCGGGAGCCACCGGGGAGCTGTTTTTT
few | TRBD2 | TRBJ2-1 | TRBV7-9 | CATPKGLAGGNEQFF | TGTGCCACCCCTAAGGGACTAGCGGGAGGTAATGAGCAGTTCTTC
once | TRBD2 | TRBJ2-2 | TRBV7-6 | CASSLLAGGFRELFF | TGTGCCAGCAGCTTACTAGCGGGAGGGTTTCGGGAGCTGTTTTTT
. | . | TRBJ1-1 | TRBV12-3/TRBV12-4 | CASSPRVITEAFF | TGTGCCAGCAGCCCTCGGGTGATCACTGAAGCTTTCTTT
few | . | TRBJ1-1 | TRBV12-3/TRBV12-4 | CASSSGGAFAFF | TGTGCCAGCAGCTCGGGAGGAGCCTTCGCTTTCTTT
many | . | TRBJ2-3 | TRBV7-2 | CASSLGTSFTDTQYF | TGTGCCAGCAGCTTAGGGACATCATTCACAGATACGCAGTATTTT
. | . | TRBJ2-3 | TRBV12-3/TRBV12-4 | CASSPDFNTDTQYF | TGTGCCAGCAGTCCGGACTTCAACACAGATACGCAGTATTTT
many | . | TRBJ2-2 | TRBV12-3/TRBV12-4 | CASSWGNTGELFF | TGTGCCAGCAGTTGGGGGAACACCGGGGAGCTGTTTTTT
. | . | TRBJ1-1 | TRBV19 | CASSIKGSTEAFF | TGTGCCAGTAGTATCAAGGGGAGCACTGAAGCTTTCTTT
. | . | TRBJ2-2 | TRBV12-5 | CASGLVREAGELFF | TGTGCTAGTGGTTTGGTAAGGGAGGCCGGGGAGCTGTTTTTT
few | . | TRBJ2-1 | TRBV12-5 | CASGFEAGWDNEQFF | TGTGCTAGTGGTTTTGAGGCGGGATGGGACAATGAGCAGTTCTTC
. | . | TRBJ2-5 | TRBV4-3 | CASSQRLSPGETQYF | TGCGCCAGCAGCCAGAGGCTGTCACCCGGAGAGACCCAGTACTTC
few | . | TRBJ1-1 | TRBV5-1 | CASSLLLTGQSTEAFF | TGCGCCAGCAGCTTGCTCCTGACAGGTCAGAGCACTGAAGCTTTCTTT
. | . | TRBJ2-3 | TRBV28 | CASSSPRGISRDTQYF | TGTGCCAGCAGTTCGCCTAGGGGGATTAGCAGAGATACGCAGTATTTT
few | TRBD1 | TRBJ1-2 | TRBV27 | CASSLSPTGRANYGYTF | TGTGCCAGCAGTTTGTCCCCGACAGGGAGAGCTAACTATGGCTACACCTTC
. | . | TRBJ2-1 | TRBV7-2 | CASSFSLDWINEQFF | TGTGCCAGCAGCTTCTCCTTGGACTGGATCAATGAGCAGTTCTTC
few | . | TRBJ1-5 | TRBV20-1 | CSARDGAKPQHF | TGCAGTGCTAGAGATGGGGCCAAGCCCCAGCATTTT
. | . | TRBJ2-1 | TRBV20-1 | CSARSRGVALVDEQFF | TGCAGTGCTAGATCCCGCGGGGTAGCTTTAGTAGATGAGCAGTTCTTC
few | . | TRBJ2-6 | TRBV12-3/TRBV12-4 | CASSFQGLLAGANVLTF | TGTGCCAGCAGTTTCCAGGGTTTGTTGGCTGGGGCCAACGTCCTGACTTTC
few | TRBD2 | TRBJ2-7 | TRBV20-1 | CSARDSASGRAYEQYF | TGCAGTGCTAGAGATTCCGCTAGCGGGAGAGCATACGAGCAGTACTTC
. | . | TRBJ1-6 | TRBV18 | CASSPPNQVYNSPLHF | TGTGCCAGCTCACCACCGAACCAGGTCTATAATTCACCCCTCCACTTT
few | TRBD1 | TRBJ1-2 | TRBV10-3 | CAISGGGATPGGYTF | TGTGCCATCAGTGGAGGGGGCGCGACTCCTGGCGGCTACACCTTC
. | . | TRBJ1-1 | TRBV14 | CASSQRQGFTEAFF | TGTGCCAGCAGCCAGCGCCAGGGGTTCACTGAAGCTTTCTTT
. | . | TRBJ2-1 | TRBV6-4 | CASSTEGPPGNEQFF | TGTGCCAGCAGCACCGAGGGTCCCCCAGGTAATGAGCAGTTCTTC
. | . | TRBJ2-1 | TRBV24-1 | CATRADSYNEQFF | TGTGCCACCAGAGCCGACTCCTACAATGAGCAGTTCTTC
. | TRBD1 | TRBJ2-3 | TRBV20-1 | CSGRRQGGTDTQYF | TGCAGTGGAAGGCGACAGGGGGGCACAGATACGCAGTATTTT
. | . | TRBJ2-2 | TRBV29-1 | CSATGRPNTGELFF | TGCAGCGCCACGGGACGGCCGAACACCGGGGAGCTGTTTTTT
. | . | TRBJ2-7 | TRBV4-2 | CASSLLQGSEQYF | TGTGCCAGCAGCCTCCTACAGGGATCCGAGCAGTACTTC
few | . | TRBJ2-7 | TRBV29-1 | CSVSTPGRNHEQYF | TGCAGCGTCAGCACGCCGGGAAGAAACCACGAGCAGTACTTC
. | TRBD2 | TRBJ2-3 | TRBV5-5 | CASRLRLAGADTQYF | TGTGCCAGCAGACTTCGGCTAGCGGGAGCAGATACGCAGTATTTT
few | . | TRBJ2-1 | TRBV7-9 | CASSLEWSNEQFF | TGTGCCAGCAGCTTAGAATGGTCCAATGAGCAGTTCTTC
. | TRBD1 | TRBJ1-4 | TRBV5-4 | CASSPGTDPEKLFF | TGTGCCAGCAGCCCCGGGACAGACCCTGAAAAACTGTTTTTT
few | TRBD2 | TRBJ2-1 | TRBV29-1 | CSLTSGTYNEQFF | TGCAGTCTGACTAGCGGAACCTACAATGAGCAGTTCTTC
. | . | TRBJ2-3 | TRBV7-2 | CASSLAFSGRTDTQYF | TGTGCCAGCAGCTTAGCCTTTAGCGGACGCACAGATACGCAGTATTTT
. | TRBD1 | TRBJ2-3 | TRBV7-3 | CASSPNRGSYDTQYF | TGTGCCAGCAGCCCTAACAGGGGTAGTTACGATACGCAGTATTTT
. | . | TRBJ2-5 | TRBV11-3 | CASSLIIVETQYF | TGTGCCAGCAGCCTAATCATCGTAGAGACCCAGTACTTC
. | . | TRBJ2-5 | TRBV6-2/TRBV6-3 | CASSYQKLVVVRQETQYF | TGTGCCAGCAGTTACCAGAAGCTAGTTGTAGTCCGACAAGAGACCCAGTACTTC
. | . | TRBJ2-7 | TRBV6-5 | CASSYEYEQYF | TGTGCCAGCAGTTACGAGTACGAGCAGTACTTC
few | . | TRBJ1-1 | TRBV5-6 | CASSLSLEALNTEAFF | TGTGCCAGCAGCTTGAGTCTGGAGGCCTTGAACACTGAAGCTTTCTTT
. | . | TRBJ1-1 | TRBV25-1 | CASSEGGQTFEAFF | TGTGCCAGCAGTGAAGGTGGGCAGACTTTTGAAGCTTTCTTT